This T cell receptor beta chain was found in a study of T cell changes during pregnancy in multiple sclerosis. V was pared by 8 bases and J by 1 base, with 20 bases between. The germline gives CDR1 SGHVS, CDR2 FNYEAQ. The CDR3 runs 16 residues. Measured with immunoSEQ multiplex PCR; TCRdb has only the in-frame clones, and not every one. The data contain 50,000 to 70,000 clones, 80% to 95% of them seen just once; the ten biggest clones take up 0.85% to 1%. The genes are TRBV7-6 and TRBJ2-5; D is possibly TRBD2 (6 bases). The source of this sequence is a female donor with multiple sclerosis, enrolled in a pregnancy study. The sequenced sample was peripheral blood, obtained in the first trimester of pregnancy. CDR3 in DNA: TGTGCCAGCTCCCGTTTGGCGGGGACGTTCCAAGAGACCCAGTACTTC. Its translation is CASSRLAGTFQETQYF.